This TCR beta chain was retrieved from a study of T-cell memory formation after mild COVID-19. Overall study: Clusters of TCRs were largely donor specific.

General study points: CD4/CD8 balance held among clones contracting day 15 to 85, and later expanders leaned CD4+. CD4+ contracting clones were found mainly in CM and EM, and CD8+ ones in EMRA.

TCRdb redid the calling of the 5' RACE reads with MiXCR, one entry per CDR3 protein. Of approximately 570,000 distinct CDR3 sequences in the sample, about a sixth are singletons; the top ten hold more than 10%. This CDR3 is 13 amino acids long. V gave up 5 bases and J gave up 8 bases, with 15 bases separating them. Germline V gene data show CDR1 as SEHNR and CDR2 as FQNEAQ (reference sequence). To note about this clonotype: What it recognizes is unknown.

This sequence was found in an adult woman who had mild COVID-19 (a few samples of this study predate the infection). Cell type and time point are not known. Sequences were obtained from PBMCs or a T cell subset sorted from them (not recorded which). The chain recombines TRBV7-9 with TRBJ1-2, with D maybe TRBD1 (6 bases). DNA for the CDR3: TGTGCCAGCAGCGAACAGGGTCTCGAGGGCTACACCTTC. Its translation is CASSEQGLEGYTF.